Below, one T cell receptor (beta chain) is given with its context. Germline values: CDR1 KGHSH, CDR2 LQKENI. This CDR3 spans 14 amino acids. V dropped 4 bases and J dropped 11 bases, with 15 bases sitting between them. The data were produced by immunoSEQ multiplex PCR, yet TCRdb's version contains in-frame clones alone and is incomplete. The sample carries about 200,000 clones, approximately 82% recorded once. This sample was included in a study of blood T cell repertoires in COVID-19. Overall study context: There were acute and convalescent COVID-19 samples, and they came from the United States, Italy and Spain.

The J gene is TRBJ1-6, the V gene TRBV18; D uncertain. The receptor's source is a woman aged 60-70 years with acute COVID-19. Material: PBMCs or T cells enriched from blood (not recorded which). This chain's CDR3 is CASSRREGNTPLHF. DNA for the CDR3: TGTGCCAGCTCACGCCGGGAGGGTAACACACCCCTCCACTTT.